The next 17 T cell receptor beta chains were all read from a single sample in a study of blood T cells in healthy people across ages. Together with a sample-barcoded 5' primer, a J-beta primer mix was included in a second PCR lasting about 7 to 11 cycles. Each CDR3 protein gets one entry after TCRdb re-called the 5' RACE reads with MiXCR. Here the sample spans some 1.5 million distinct CDR3 sequences, approximately 42% being singletons. Sequencing used blood. All receptors derive from a woman in her late teens or twenties in good health.

V is TRBV5-1 and J is TRBJ2-7; 8 bases line up with TRBD2. This CDR3 spans 15 amino acids. Germline CDR1 and CDR2: SGHRS and YFSETQ. J lost 2 bases, V lost 4 bases, and 8 bases had no gene match. The CDR3 loop reads CASSEGRAGAYEQYF. In nucleotides, the CDR3 is TGCGCCAGCAGCGAGGGACGAGCGGGGGCCTACGAGCAGTACTTC.

CDR3 bases: TGCAGTGCTAGAGATTGGGGCGGGCTAGCGGACTTCCCCGAGACCCAGTACTTC. Encoded protein: CSARDWGGLADFPETQYF. This chain uses TRBV20-1 with TRBJ2-7; 7 bases agree with TRBD2. Judging by the DNA end, TRBJ2-5 fits better; the J call may be wrong. The CDR3 runs to 18 residues. Germline-derived CDR1 and CDR2 are DFQATT and SNEGSKA (reference sequence).

The gene calls are TRBV3-1 and TRBJ1-4, with TRBD1 as a possible D gene (6 bases). This CDR3 has 14 amino acids. Looked up from germline, CDR1 is LGHDT and CDR2 is YNNKEL (reference sequence). Trimming stripped 3 bases from V and 6 bases from J, with 11 bases between. The CDR3 spells CASSQGRQDEKLFF. As DNA, the CDR3 is TGTGCCAGCAGCCAGGGGCGACAGGATGAAAAACTGTTTTTT.

The gene calls are TRBV28 and TRBJ2-7; a weak D match, TRBD1 (6 bases). Germline V lookup: CDR1 MDHEN, CDR2 SYDVKM. V lost 3 bases and J 3 bases, leaving 15 bases between the germline ends. CDR3 size: 15 residues. The CDR3 DNA reads as TGTGCCAGCAGTTTTTACAGGGCGTCCAGCTACGAGCAGTACTTC. It codes for CASSFYRASSYEQYF.

This clonotype was observed a few times. The gene calls are TRBV27 and TRBJ2-1; 7 bases match TRBD2. The CDR3 consists of 13 residues. Per germline, CDR1 MNHEY and CDR2 SMNVEV (reference sequence). Losses at the gene ends were 5 bases for V and 10 bases for J; bases not matched to a gene: 8. Here the CDR3 DNA reads TGTGCCAGCAGTCAAGGGACTACCCAAGAGCAGTTCTTC. It is translated as CASSQGTTQEQFF.

This rearrangement joins TRBV20-1 to TRBJ2-5; 11 bases agree with TRBD2. From germline, CDR1 is DFQATT and CDR2 SNEGSKA (reference sequence). The V and J ends lost 7 bases and 2 bases, in that order; junction bases with no gene match: 12. The CDR3 runs to 16 residues. The CDR3 loop is CSVALGLAGGQETQYF. In DNA form, the CDR3 reads TGCAGTGTCGCCTTAGGGCTAGCGGGGGGACAAGAGACCCAGTACTTC.

The chain links TRBV20-1 to TRBJ2-2; TRBD2 agrees at 12 bases. CDR1 is DFQATT, CDR2 SNEGSKA, per germline (reference sequence). The CDR3 is made up of 19 amino acids. Trimming took 5 bases from V and 5 from J; bases not matched to a gene: 18. Here the CDR3 reads CSAPARSLAGGRKTGELFF. In DNA form, the CDR3 reads TGCAGTGCTCCCGCCCGGAGCCTAGCGGGAGGGCGTAAAACCGGGGAGCTGTTTTTT.

As regards this clonotype: An end of the junction differs from the germline gene, which may be a read error. The chain has TRBV11-3 and TRBJ2-1; 7 bases fit TRBD1. The CDR3 spans 14 residues. Per germline, CDR1 SGHNT and CDR2 YENEEA. For the CDR3, the DNA is TGTGCCGGCAGCTCCGTCGACAGGGTCAATGAGCAGTTCTTC. Protein: CAGSSVDRVNEQFF.

The chain combines TRBV2 with TRBJ1-2; D uncertain. The V end was cut by 1 base, the J end by 7 bases, with 10 bases between. The CDR3 runs 13 residues. CDR1 and CDR2 (germline): SNHLY, FYNNEI. The CDR3 loop reads CASSEGRVGGYTF. CDR3 sequence (DNA): TGTGCCAGCAGTGAAGGGAGGGTTGGTGGCTACACCTTC.

This chain joins TRBV10-3 and TRBJ2-1, with no clear D. The V gene's germline CDR1 is ENHRY and CDR2 SYGVKD. Trimming left V 0 bases short and J 7 bases short, with 13 bases between. The CDR3 has 15 residues. In nucleotides, the CDR3 is TGTGCCATCAGTGAGTCGGTTACAGTAGAAAATGAGCAGTTCTTC. Its translation is CAISESVTVENEQFF.

This chain links TRBV7-2 with TRBJ2-3, with D possibly being TRBD1 or TRBD2 (5 bases each). V dropped 4 bases and J dropped 8 bases, with 13 bases sitting between them. Germline V lookup: CDR1 SGHTA, CDR2 FQGNSA. There are 13 residues in the CDR3. This CDR3 is CASSSGAGITQYF. The CDR3 region has the DNA TGTGCCAGCAGCTCCGGGGCCGGGATTACGCAGTATTTT.

The chain combines TRBV24-1 with TRBJ2-2; 12 bases map to TRBD1. Germline lookup yields CDR1 KGHDR and CDR2 SFDVKD. CDR3 length: 16 amino acids. Trimming cost V 4 bases and J 7 bases; bases outside gene matches: 6. CDR3 sequence reads: CATSDSGQGAGGELFF. The CDR3 nucleotides are TGTGCCACCAGTGACTCGGGACAGGGGGCCGGCGGGGAGCTGTTTTTT.

The chain recombines TRBV12-3 or TRBV12-4 with TRBJ2-3, with TRBD1 as a possible D gene (5 bases). V lost 2 bases to trimming and J lost 3 bases, with 12 bases between them. The CDR3 spans 15 residues. The chain's CDR3 is CASSLYAGYTDTQYF. The CDR3 nucleotides read TGTGCCAGCAGTTTATATGCAGGGTATACAGATACGCAGTATTTT.

In this sample, this clonotype turned up once. The chain uses TRBV29-1 and TRBJ2-1; TRBD1 aligns across 10 bases. The J segment lost 2 bases and the V segment lost 7 bases, leaving 8 bases of the junction unmatched. The CDR3 is 15 amino acids. Germline V gene sequence: CDR1 SQVTM, CDR2 ANQGSEA. The CDR3 is CSAEIGTGAYNEQFF. CDR3 coding DNA: TGCAGCGCTGAGATCGGGACAGGGGCCTACAATGAGCAGTTCTTC.

This clonotype appeared a single time. The chain carries TRBV12-3 or TRBV12-4 and TRBJ2-5; 8 bases fit TRBD2. The J call may be faulty, since TRBJ2-7 better matches the DNA end. The CDR3 spans 14 residues. The CDR3 DNA is TGTGCCAGCAGTCACGCCGGGACTAGGGGCGAGCAGTACTTC. Translated, it gives CASSHAGTRGEQYF.

The chain is built from TRBV14 and TRBJ2-1, with 11 nucleotides matching TRBD2. Germline V gene data show CDR1 as SGHDN and CDR2 as FVKESK. Trimming took 4 bases from V and 6 from J; bases not matched to a gene: 11. This CDR3 is 17 amino acids long. The CDR3 coding sequence is TGTGCCAGCAGCCCAAGATTGACTAGCGGGACCATCAATGAGCAGTTCTTC. It encodes CASSPRLTSGTINEQFF.

V gene TRBV11-1 combines with J gene TRBJ2-7; 7 bases line up with TRBD2. The germline gives CDR1 SGHAT, CDR2 FQDESV (reference sequence). The CDR3 is 14 residues long. The trim removed 6 bases at V and 3 bases at J, leaving 8 bases unmatched. In DNA, the CDR3 is TGTGCCAGCAGGATCCGGGACTATGTCTACGAGCAGTACTTC. Encoded protein: CASRIRDYVYEQYF.